This entry lists 2 T cell receptor beta chains sequenced from one sample in a study of cytomegalovirus exposure and HLA in healthy donors. Primers: 60 Vbeta forward and 13 Jbeta reverse. Assay used: immunoSEQ multiplex PCR; TCRdb lists only in-frame clones, some missing. The sample comprises roughly 130,000 clones, over 75% of which are singletons, and just over 8.5% rests with the top ten. The sample comprised PBMCs. The receptors here all came from a woman between 45 and 65 years old in good health and CMV-seropositive.

This chain links TRBV28 with TRBJ1-6; D remains ambiguous. The CDR3 loop spans 18 amino acids. CDR1 is MDHEN, CDR2 SYDVKM, per germline. Trimming removed 4 bases from V and 0 bases from J, with 16 bases in between. The CDR3 nucleotides read TGTGCCAGCAGTTCTTGGAATTTGGGGAGCTCCTATAATTCACCCCTCCACTTT. As protein: CASSSWNLGSSYNSPLHF.

V usage is TRBV11-3 and J usage is TRBJ2-2; a weak D match, TRBD2 (5 bases). V shed 8 bases and J shed 3 bases, with 10 bases lying between them. The CDR3 runs 13 residues. From germline, CDR1 is SGHNT and CDR2 YENEEA. The CDR3 DNA reads TGTGCCAGCGGGAAGGGAGACACCGGGGAGCTGTTTTTT. It codes for CASGKGDTGELFF.